The clone carrying this TCR beta chain showed up just a few times. This record belongs to a study of patients and donors after allogeneic stem cell transplantation. TCRdb processed the RT-PCR reads anew with MiXCR; each CDR3 protein has one entry. The sample lists about 960,000 distinct CDR3 sequences, about 20% occurring once. J lost 6 bases, V lost 4 bases, and 9 bases had no gene match. The germline gives CDR1 SGHTA, CDR2 FQGNSA. The CDR3 length is 16 residues. The specimen sequenced was blood, either unsorted or a sorted T cell fraction (not recorded which). The rearrangement uses TRBV7-2 and TRBJ1-1, with 12 nucleotides matching TRBD1. This TCR derives from a human donor who was either an allogeneic HSCT recipient or a stem cell or donor lymphocyte infusion donor (not recorded which). It is not recorded whose cells these are; they may come from a transplant donor. CDR3 sequence reads: CASSSNWGQGAAEAFF. In nucleotides, the CDR3 is TGTGCCAGCAGCTCAAACTGGGGACAGGGGGCGGCTGAAGCTTTCTTT.